The present T cell receptor beta chain was sequenced within a study of blood T cell repertoires in COVID-19. Study in general: The analysed material was cDNA or gDNA that came from T cells, B-cell-depleted T cells, or PBMCs.

Everyone who took part was 18 to 89 years old, and they came from fewer than 25 US areas. Allocation to cohorts depended on clinical history reported by the participants. Per the germline V gene, CDR1 is SEHNR and CDR2 is FQNEAQ (reference sequence). Trimming removed 4 bases at V and 1 base at J, with 7 bases between. The CDR3 consists of 14 residues. The table came from immunoSEQ multiplex PCR; TCRdb's copy has only in-frame clones and leaves some out. The sample carries about 280,000 clones, around 88% recorded once. The rearrangement joins TRBV7-9 to TRBJ2-2; TRBD2 might be the D (6 bases). The source is a middle-aged woman who had recovered from COVID-19. The sample consisted of PBMCs or T cells enriched from blood (not recorded which). The CDR3 coding sequence is TGTGCCAGCAGCTGGGGAGGGAACACCGGGGAGCTGTTTTTT. It is translated as CASSWGGNTGELFF.